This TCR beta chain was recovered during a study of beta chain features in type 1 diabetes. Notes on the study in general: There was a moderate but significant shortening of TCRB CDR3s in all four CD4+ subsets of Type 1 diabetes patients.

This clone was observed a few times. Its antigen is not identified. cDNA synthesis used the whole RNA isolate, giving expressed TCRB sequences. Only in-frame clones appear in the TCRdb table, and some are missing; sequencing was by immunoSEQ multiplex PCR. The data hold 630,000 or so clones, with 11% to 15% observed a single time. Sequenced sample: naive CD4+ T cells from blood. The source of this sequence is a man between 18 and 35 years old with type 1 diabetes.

The CDR3 region has the DNA TGCAGCGTTGATGGGGGGCCAGGAAACACCATATATTTT. Translated, it gives CSVDGGPGNTIYF. The V and J genes are TRBV29-1 and TRBJ1-3, with D tentatively TRBD1 (6 bases). V was cut by 3 bases and J by 4 bases, with 10 bases left in between. There are 13 residues in the CDR3. Germline assignment: CDR1 SQVTM and CDR2 ANQGSEA.